These 7 T cell receptor beta chains came from one sample sequenced in a study of radiotherapy plus CTLA-4 blockade in lung cancer. Profiled with immunoSEQ multiplex PCR; TCRdb holds only in-frame clones, not every one. Of tens of thousands of clones listed, about 86% were seen once; the top ten hold more than 2%. The sample consisted of peripheral blood, taken from a patient treated with radiotherapy plus ipilimumab. Every receptor here comes from a human donor with non-small cell lung cancer who had a partial response to radiotherapy plus ipilimumab.

The chain has TRBV2 and TRBJ2-5; D possibly corresponds to TRBD2 (6 bases). Germline V gives CDR1 SNHLY, CDR2 FYNNEI. The CDR3 runs to 16 residues. Trimming shortened V by 5 bases and J by 4 bases, and 20 bases separated the two germline ends. The CDR3 DNA is TGTGCCAGCAGTACCTCAATCGGGAGCCTAGTAGAGACCCAGTACTTC. Amino acids: CASSTSIGSLVETQYF.

The chain carries TRBV4-3 and TRBJ2-1, with 10 bases matching TRBD1. There are 19 residues in the CDR3. Germline CDR1 LGHNA, CDR2 YSLEER. J was trimmed by 5 bases and V by 4 bases; bases with no gene match: 17. The CDR3 is CASSLRPGQGIWAHNEQFF. Written as DNA, the CDR3 is TGCGCCAGCAGCCTCCGCCCGGGACAGGGGATTTGGGCGCACAATGAGCAGTTCTTC.

This rearrangement joins TRBV21-1 to TRBJ2-7; the table's D call of TRBD2 was not tested on the DNA. TRBV21-1 is tagged as a pseudogene. There are 16 residues in the CDR3. CDR3 in amino acids: CASSKEKGRGNYEQYV. CDR3 nucleotide sequence: TGTGCCAGCAGCAAAGAAAAGGGACGGGGGAACTACGAGCAGTACGTC.

The chain has TRBV6-1 and TRBJ2-5; the match to TRBD1 covers 9 bases. Germline CDR1 is MNHNS and CDR2 is SASEGT. The CDR3 spans 13 residues. After removal of 7 bases from V and 6 bases from J, the junction contained 6 bases not matched to a gene. The CDR3 here is CASTGTGTQTQYF. Here the CDR3 DNA reads TGTGCCAGCACCGGGACAGGGACTCAGACCCAGTACTTC.

A single count supports this clone. The V call is TRBV29-1, the J call TRBJ2-3, with a possible D match to TRBD1 (6 bases). Trimming pared 4 bases from V and 5 bases from J, leaving 10 bases between. Germline CDR1 reads SQVTM; CDR2 reads ANQGSEA. The CDR3 extends over 12 amino acids. The CDR3 here is CSVGTARDTQYF. DNA of the CDR3: TGCAGCGTTGGGACAGCGCGAGATACGCAGTATTTT.

The chain has TRBV6-4 and TRBJ1-2; D might be TRBD1 (5 bases). Trimming took 10 bases from V and 2 from J, leaving 17 bases between them. Germline CDR1 is MRHNA and CDR2 is SNTAGT. The CDR3 has 14 amino acids. CDR3 sequence (DNA): TGTGCCACTTCCAAAGGGGCAGGAAACTATGGCTACACCTTC. Its translation: CATSKGAGNYGYTF.

V is TRBV19 and J is TRBJ1-2, with 9 nucleotides matching TRBD1. V gave up 5 bases and J gave up 2 bases; unmatched junction bases: 3. The CDR3 consists of 14 residues. Germline lookup yields CDR1 LNHDA and CDR2 SQIVND (reference sequence). CDR3 sequence reads: CASSLGQGNYGYTF. CDR3 in DNA: TGTGCCAGTAGTCTCGGACAGGGGAACTATGGCTACACCTTC.